These T cell receptor beta chains were read from a single sample in a study of response to subunit inactivated influenza vaccine. MiXCR was run by TCRdb on the RT-PCR reads, yielding one entry per CDR3 protein. The table has some 600,000 distinct CDR3 sequences, approximately 15% seen once. This sample comprised PBMCs from blood, obtained less than 15 days before vaccination. The receptors originated from a man aged 45-60 years who received an inactivated influenza vaccine. CDR3s leave out the opening cysteine and the closing phenylalanine or tryptophan. Each record gives: CDR3 protein, V gene, J gene.

CDR3 protein: ASSQDSSDTQY; V gene: TRBV4-3; J gene: TRBJ2-3
CDR3 protein: SVHLLAGAYNEQF; V gene: TRBV29-1; J gene: TRBJ2-1
CDR3 protein: ATSRTRDTVQF; V gene: TRBV15; J gene: TRBJ1-4
CDR3 protein: ASSSYSDRVEDEQY; V gene: TRBV7-9; J gene: TRBJ2-7
CDR3 protein: ASSFDGVELASRSDQETQY; V gene: TRBV28; J gene: TRBJ2-5
CDR3 protein: ASANKGNEQF; V gene: TRBV12-3/TRBV12-4; J gene: TRBJ2-1
CDR3 protein: ASSRLNRLGAYEQY; V gene: TRBV5-6; J gene: TRBJ2-7
CDR3 protein: ASSVGSPETQY; V gene: TRBV9; J gene: TRBJ2-5
CDR3 protein: ASSYSAGAKNIQY; V gene: TRBV6-2/TRBV6-3; J gene: TRBJ2-4
CDR3 protein: VSLAGSYNEQF; V gene: TRBV20-1; J gene: TRBJ2-1
CDR3 protein: ASSLAGGVGNQEQF; V gene: TRBV7-2; J gene: TRBJ2-1
CDR3 protein: ASRPGRGPNNEQF; V gene: TRBV27; J gene: TRBJ2-1
CDR3 protein: ASRTGSDQPQH; V gene: TRBV12-3/TRBV12-4; J gene: TRBJ1-5
CDR3 protein: ASSETGQATYNEQF; V gene: TRBV2; J gene: TRBJ2-1
CDR3 protein: ASSPLNQPQH; V gene: TRBV27; J gene: TRBJ1-5
CDR3 protein: ASSPTPDRVGEKLF; V gene: TRBV28; J gene: TRBJ1-4
CDR3 protein: ASSLSLRTGFLMNTEAF; V gene: TRBV7-8; J gene: TRBJ1-1
CDR3 protein: ASSQAPGQAIEAF; V gene: TRBV4-1; J gene: TRBJ1-1
CDR3 protein: ASSPRTPGDEQY; V gene: TRBV18; J gene: TRBJ2-7
CDR3 protein: SVEDKGRDETQY; V gene: TRBV29-1; J gene: TRBJ2-5
CDR3 protein: SAPNVEMNTEAF; V gene: TRBV20-1; J gene: TRBJ1-1
CDR3 protein: ASSGSGGEQY; V gene: TRBV4-2; J gene: TRBJ2-7
CDR3 protein: ASSQQTGVRSPLH; V gene: TRBV27; J gene: TRBJ1-6
CDR3 protein: ASSPSGGWSYNEQF; V gene: TRBV18; J gene: TRBJ2-1
CDR3 protein: ASRYSGSRFETQY; V gene: TRBV2; J gene: TRBJ2-5
CDR3 protein: ASSSSPSGAYEQY; V gene: TRBV6-5; J gene: TRBJ2-7
CDR3 protein: ASSPTPPGNTEAF; V gene: TRBV18; J gene: TRBJ1-1
CDR3 protein: ASRAHFDEQF; V gene: TRBV6-2/TRBV6-3; J gene: TRBJ2-1
CDR3 protein: ASSSPGTGTWEQY; V gene: TRBV28; J gene: TRBJ2-7
CDR3 protein: ASSLNRAPSYGYT; V gene: TRBV14; J gene: TRBJ1-2
CDR3 protein: SAPRAGAKTGYT; V gene: TRBV20-1; J gene: TRBJ1-2
CDR3 protein: ASSEGSTGTQY; V gene: TRBV2; J gene: TRBJ2-5
CDR3 protein: ASSYSTSGGEQF; V gene: TRBV6-5; J gene: TRBJ2-1
CDR3 protein: ASRSRGAGNQPQH; V gene: TRBV6-1; J gene: TRBJ1-5
CDR3 protein: ASSLLGGNTEAF; V gene: TRBV12-3/TRBV12-4; J gene: TRBJ1-1
CDR3 protein: AISADRDTGELF; V gene: TRBV10-3; J gene: TRBJ2-2
CDR3 protein: ASAGQGNTIY; V gene: TRBV4-2; J gene: TRBJ1-3
CDR3 protein: AACGRTDTQY; V gene: TRBV19; J gene: TRBJ2-3
CDR3 protein: SARGTGNDEQY; V gene: TRBV20-1; J gene: TRBJ2-7
CDR3 protein: ATSDPNPKSLNTGELF; V gene: TRBV24-1; J gene: TRBJ2-2
CDR3 protein: ATSDIPGGTPNSYNEQF; V gene: TRBV24-1; J gene: TRBJ2-1
CDR3 protein: ASSRGGGPVLT; V gene: TRBV12-3/TRBV12-4; J gene: TRBJ1-2
CDR3 protein: ASSPVRVGTDTQY; V gene: TRBV2; J gene: TRBJ2-3
CDR3 protein: ASSSSADIQY; V gene: TRBV12-3/TRBV12-4; J gene: TRBJ2-4
CDR3 protein: ASSWGQGYGYT; V gene: TRBV27; J gene: TRBJ1-2
CDR3 protein: ASSPRLVTYNEQF; V gene: TRBV7-9; J gene: TRBJ2-1